This T cell receptor (beta chain) was sequenced for a study of cytomegalovirus exposure and HLA in healthy donors. Study outcomes and limitations: Accounts indicate the classifier identified cytomegalovirus status with strong specificity and sensitivity.

This clone was counted once. The antigen is undetermined. PCR primers comprised 60 Vbeta and 13 Jbeta primers. As processed by the authors: Approximately 11 million of the 80 million or so unique TCR beta chains counted in a later analysis were shared. Profiled with immunoSEQ multiplex PCR; TCRdb holds only in-frame clones, not every one. V, J and clone size are taken as reported in that table, and D and trimming were inferred from the DNA itself. The sample has roughly 110,000 clones; less than 80% are singletons. Germline CDR1 is MNHNS and CDR2 is SASEGT. This CDR3 comprises 14 residues. Trimming removed 5 bases from V and 0 bases from J, with 11 bases in between. Each donor was nominally healthy when sampled (though unrecorded immune exposures were likely).

The origin of this receptor is a middle-aged woman in good health and CMV-seropositive. Sample: PBMCs. V usage is TRBV6-1 and J usage is TRBJ2-7, with D maybe TRBD2 (7 bases). The CDR3 bases are TGTGCCAGCAGTCCTCGGGGGGCCTCCTACGAGCAGTACTTC. It translates to CASSPRGASYEQYF.